The source of this T cell receptor beta chain is a study of blood T cell repertoires in COVID-19. Study in general: From the United States, Italy and Spain came samples of acute and convalescent COVID-19.

CDR3 length: 13 residues. The germline V and J ends were trimmed by 6 bases and 1 base, with 9 bases remaining between them. Comments on this clone: Other DNA sequences from this sample encode an identical CDR3 as well.

Per the original data handling: How many nucleated cells were present was estimated from reference gene primer amplification. Sequencing was performed with immunoSEQ multiplex PCR; in TCRdb, only in-frame clones are kept and a portion is missing. V and J calls and clone size are given by that table; D and trimming were obtained from the DNA. The sample lists tens of thousands of clones, more than 70% seen once, with about 2.3% in the top ten. The chain couples TRBV12-3 or TRBV12-4 to TRBJ1-1; D gene ambiguous. The sequencing sample was made of peripheral blood. The TCR was taken from a man in his fifties with acute or convalescent COVID-19. Here the CDR3 DNA reads TGTGCCAGCAGCCTCACTGAGAACACTGAAGCTTTCTTT. Translation: CASSLTENTEAFF.